This TCR beta chain was identified during a study of cytomegalovirus exposure and HLA in healthy donors. Study information: There were several hundred genotyped donors. Of these, roughly 80% fell in the genetic ancestry cluster associated with self-reported Caucasian donors. Study-wide results and caveats: DRB1 had the most TCR associations and HLA-C the fewest, a later analysis found, with rates varying by HLA locus. Cytomegalovirus-associated TCR beta chains were listed, numbering some 170.

Primers: 60 Vbeta forward and 13 Jbeta reverse. Data came from immunoSEQ multiplex PCR; TCRdb stores just in-frame clones and leaves some out. The sample comprises 150,000 to 200,000 clones, more than 75% of which are singletons, and approximately 1.4% rests with the top ten. Trimming took 2 bases from V and 14 from J; bases not matched to a gene: 10. Germline V gene lookup returns CDR1 SGHVS and CDR2 FQNEAQ. The CDR3 sequence is 13 residues long. A note on this clone: No antigen is known for it.

The specimen sequenced was PBMCs. The source is a girl aged 10 to 17 in good health and CMV-seropositive. This chain uses TRBV7-8 with TRBJ2-5; 8 nucleotides match TRBD2. CDR3 sequence reads: CASSLLGLALQYF. The CDR3 DNA is TGTGCCAGCAGCTTACTCGGACTAGCTCTACAATACTTC.